The sequence of this T cell receptor beta chain was determined in a study of blood T cells in healthy people across ages. Of note for this clonotype: The germline gene is not matched at one end of the junction; a read error may be the cause.

For the second PCR, which ran for 7 to 11 cycles, a sample-barcoded 5' primer and a J-beta primer mix were used. TCRdb reprocessed the 5' RACE reads via MiXCR and lists one record per CDR3 protein. The data hold some 1.5 million distinct CDR3 sequences, with 28% observed a single time. This CDR3 has 17 amino acids. Germline CDR1 SGHTA, CDR2 FQGNSA. The clonotype comes from a woman aged 25 to 39 in good health. The sample consisted of blood. The chain links TRBV7-2 to TRBJ2-6; D possibly matches TRBD1 or TRBD2 (6 bases each). Written as DNA, the CDR3 is TGTGGCAGCAGCTTAGCGCCGGGGGCCACTGGGGCCAACGTCCTGACTTTC. It encodes CGSSLAPGATGANVLTF.